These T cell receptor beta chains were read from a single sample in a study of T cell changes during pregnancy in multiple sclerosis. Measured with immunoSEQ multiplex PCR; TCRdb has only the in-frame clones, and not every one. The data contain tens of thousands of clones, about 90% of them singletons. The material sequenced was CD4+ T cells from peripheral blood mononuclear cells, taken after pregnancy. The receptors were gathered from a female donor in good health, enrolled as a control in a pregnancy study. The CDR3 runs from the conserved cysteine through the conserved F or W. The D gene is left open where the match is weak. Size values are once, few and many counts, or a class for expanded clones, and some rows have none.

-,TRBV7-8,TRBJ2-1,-,TGTGCCAGCAGCGCAGACAGCCCCACTTACAATGAGCAGTTCTTC,CASSADSPTYNEQFF
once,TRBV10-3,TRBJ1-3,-,TGTGCCATCAGTCTCGCGGGGGGGGACACCATATATTTT,CAISLAGGDTIYF
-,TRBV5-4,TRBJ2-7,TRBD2,TGTGCCAGCAGCCCGGCGGGCGGGAGAGACGAGCAGTACTTC,CASSPAGGRDEQYF
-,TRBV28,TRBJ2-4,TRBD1,TGTGCCAGCAGTTCTCTACAGGGGGCGCGCGGAGCCAAAAACATTCAGTACTTC,CASSSLQGARGAKNIQYF
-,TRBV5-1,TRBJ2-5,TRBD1,TGCGCCAGCAGCTCTCAGGGGGCTAAAGGAGAGACCCAGTACTTC,CASSSQGAKGETQYF
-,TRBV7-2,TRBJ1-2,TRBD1,TGTGCCAGCAGCTTCCCCGGGACAGGCGGGTCGGGTGGCTACACCTTC,CASSFPGTGGSGGYTF
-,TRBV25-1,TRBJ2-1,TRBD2,TGTGCCAGCAGTGACACTAGCGGGAGGGCCAGTCATGAGCAGTTCTTC,CASSDTSGRASHEQFF
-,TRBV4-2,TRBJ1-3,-,TGTGCCAGCAGCCAAGAGGGCAGAGCTGGAAACACCATATATTTT,CASSQEGRAGNTIYF
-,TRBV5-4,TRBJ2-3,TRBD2,TGTGCCAGCAGCCCGGGACTAGCGGCTAGCACAGATACGCAGTATTTT,CASSPGLAASTDTQYF
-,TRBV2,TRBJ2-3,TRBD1,TGTGCCAGCAGTATGACAGGGAGCACAGATACGCAGTATTTT,CASSMTGSTDTQYF
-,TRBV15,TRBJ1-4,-,TGTGCCACCAGCAGAGATCAAGGGGCGGGAGAAAAACTGTTTTTT,CATSRDQGAGEKLFF
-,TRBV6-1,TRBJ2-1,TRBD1,TGTGCCAGCAAGGGTAAGGACAGGGGCTACAATGAGCAGTTCTTC,CASKGKDRGYNEQFF
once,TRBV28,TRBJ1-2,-,TGTGCCAGCAGTTTTTCTCTTGGGAGCTATGGCTACACCTTC,CASSFSLGSYGYTF
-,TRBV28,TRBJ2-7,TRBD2,TGTGCAACCTGTCTTAGCGGGGGGGCGTTCGAGCAGTACTTC,CATCLSGGAFEQYF
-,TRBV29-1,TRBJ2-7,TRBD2,TGCAGCGTTGAAGGGACTAGTTGGGACGAGCAGTACTTC,CSVEGTSWDEQYF
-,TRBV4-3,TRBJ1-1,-,TGCGCCAGCAGCCAAGTGGGTAGCAGGGGTAAACGGAACACTGAAGCTTTCTTT,CASSQVGSRGKRNTEAFF
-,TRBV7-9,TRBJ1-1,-,TGTGCCAGCAGCTTAGGGAGGGGCTTCGAAGCTTTCTTT,CASSLGRGFEAFF
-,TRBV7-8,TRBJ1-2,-,TGTGCCAGCAGCTTAGTGTCAGGTGGACAGCATAACTATGGCTACACCTTC,CASSLVSGGQHNYGYTF
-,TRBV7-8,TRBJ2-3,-,TGTGCCAGCAGCGAACAACGACTAGTTCCTACGCAGTATTTT,CASSEQRLVPTQYF
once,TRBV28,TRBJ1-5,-,TGTGCCAGCAGGACCCAGGAGGCTCAGCCCCAGCATTTT,CASRTQEAQPQHF
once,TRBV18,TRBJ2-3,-,TGTGCCAGCTCACCTCTCGGGCAGGGCAGGGATACGCAGTATTTT,CASSPLGQGRDTQYF
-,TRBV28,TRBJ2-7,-,TGTGCCAGCAGTCACCAATTAACGGGCGAGCAGTACTTC,CASSHQLTGEQYF
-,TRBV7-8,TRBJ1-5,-,TGTGCCAGCAGCTTAGAGGGGGTGAGCAATCAGCCCCAGCATTTT,CASSLEGVSNQPQHF
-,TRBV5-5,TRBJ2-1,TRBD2,TGTGCCAGCAGCCAGACTAGCGGGAAATGGAATGAGCAGTTCTTC,CASSQTSGKWNEQFF
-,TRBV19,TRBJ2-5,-,TGTGCCAGTAGTATAGGGGGACATGAGCGGGAGACCCAGTACTTC,CASSIGGHERETQYF
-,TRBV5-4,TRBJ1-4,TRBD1,TGTGCCAGCAGCTCTAGACAGGGGACTAATGAAAAACTGTTTTTT,CASSSRQGTNEKLFF
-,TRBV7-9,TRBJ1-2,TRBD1,TGTGCCAGCAGCAGTAGGACAGGGGTAAATGGCTACACCTTC,CASSSRTGVNGYTF
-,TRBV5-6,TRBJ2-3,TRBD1,TGTGCCAGCAGCTTTTACAGGGGGTTACCCGGCACAGATACGCAGTATTTT,CASSFYRGLPGTDTQYF
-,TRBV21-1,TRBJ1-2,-,TGTGCCAGCAGGAAACACCCAACTGAACACACCTTC,CASRKHPTEHTF
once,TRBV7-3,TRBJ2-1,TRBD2,TGTGCCAGCAGCTTAATCGGGGGGAGGGAGCAGTTCTTC,CASSLIGGREQFF
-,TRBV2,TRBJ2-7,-,TGTGCCAGCAGGGAGTACTACGAGCAGTACTTC,CASREYYEQYF